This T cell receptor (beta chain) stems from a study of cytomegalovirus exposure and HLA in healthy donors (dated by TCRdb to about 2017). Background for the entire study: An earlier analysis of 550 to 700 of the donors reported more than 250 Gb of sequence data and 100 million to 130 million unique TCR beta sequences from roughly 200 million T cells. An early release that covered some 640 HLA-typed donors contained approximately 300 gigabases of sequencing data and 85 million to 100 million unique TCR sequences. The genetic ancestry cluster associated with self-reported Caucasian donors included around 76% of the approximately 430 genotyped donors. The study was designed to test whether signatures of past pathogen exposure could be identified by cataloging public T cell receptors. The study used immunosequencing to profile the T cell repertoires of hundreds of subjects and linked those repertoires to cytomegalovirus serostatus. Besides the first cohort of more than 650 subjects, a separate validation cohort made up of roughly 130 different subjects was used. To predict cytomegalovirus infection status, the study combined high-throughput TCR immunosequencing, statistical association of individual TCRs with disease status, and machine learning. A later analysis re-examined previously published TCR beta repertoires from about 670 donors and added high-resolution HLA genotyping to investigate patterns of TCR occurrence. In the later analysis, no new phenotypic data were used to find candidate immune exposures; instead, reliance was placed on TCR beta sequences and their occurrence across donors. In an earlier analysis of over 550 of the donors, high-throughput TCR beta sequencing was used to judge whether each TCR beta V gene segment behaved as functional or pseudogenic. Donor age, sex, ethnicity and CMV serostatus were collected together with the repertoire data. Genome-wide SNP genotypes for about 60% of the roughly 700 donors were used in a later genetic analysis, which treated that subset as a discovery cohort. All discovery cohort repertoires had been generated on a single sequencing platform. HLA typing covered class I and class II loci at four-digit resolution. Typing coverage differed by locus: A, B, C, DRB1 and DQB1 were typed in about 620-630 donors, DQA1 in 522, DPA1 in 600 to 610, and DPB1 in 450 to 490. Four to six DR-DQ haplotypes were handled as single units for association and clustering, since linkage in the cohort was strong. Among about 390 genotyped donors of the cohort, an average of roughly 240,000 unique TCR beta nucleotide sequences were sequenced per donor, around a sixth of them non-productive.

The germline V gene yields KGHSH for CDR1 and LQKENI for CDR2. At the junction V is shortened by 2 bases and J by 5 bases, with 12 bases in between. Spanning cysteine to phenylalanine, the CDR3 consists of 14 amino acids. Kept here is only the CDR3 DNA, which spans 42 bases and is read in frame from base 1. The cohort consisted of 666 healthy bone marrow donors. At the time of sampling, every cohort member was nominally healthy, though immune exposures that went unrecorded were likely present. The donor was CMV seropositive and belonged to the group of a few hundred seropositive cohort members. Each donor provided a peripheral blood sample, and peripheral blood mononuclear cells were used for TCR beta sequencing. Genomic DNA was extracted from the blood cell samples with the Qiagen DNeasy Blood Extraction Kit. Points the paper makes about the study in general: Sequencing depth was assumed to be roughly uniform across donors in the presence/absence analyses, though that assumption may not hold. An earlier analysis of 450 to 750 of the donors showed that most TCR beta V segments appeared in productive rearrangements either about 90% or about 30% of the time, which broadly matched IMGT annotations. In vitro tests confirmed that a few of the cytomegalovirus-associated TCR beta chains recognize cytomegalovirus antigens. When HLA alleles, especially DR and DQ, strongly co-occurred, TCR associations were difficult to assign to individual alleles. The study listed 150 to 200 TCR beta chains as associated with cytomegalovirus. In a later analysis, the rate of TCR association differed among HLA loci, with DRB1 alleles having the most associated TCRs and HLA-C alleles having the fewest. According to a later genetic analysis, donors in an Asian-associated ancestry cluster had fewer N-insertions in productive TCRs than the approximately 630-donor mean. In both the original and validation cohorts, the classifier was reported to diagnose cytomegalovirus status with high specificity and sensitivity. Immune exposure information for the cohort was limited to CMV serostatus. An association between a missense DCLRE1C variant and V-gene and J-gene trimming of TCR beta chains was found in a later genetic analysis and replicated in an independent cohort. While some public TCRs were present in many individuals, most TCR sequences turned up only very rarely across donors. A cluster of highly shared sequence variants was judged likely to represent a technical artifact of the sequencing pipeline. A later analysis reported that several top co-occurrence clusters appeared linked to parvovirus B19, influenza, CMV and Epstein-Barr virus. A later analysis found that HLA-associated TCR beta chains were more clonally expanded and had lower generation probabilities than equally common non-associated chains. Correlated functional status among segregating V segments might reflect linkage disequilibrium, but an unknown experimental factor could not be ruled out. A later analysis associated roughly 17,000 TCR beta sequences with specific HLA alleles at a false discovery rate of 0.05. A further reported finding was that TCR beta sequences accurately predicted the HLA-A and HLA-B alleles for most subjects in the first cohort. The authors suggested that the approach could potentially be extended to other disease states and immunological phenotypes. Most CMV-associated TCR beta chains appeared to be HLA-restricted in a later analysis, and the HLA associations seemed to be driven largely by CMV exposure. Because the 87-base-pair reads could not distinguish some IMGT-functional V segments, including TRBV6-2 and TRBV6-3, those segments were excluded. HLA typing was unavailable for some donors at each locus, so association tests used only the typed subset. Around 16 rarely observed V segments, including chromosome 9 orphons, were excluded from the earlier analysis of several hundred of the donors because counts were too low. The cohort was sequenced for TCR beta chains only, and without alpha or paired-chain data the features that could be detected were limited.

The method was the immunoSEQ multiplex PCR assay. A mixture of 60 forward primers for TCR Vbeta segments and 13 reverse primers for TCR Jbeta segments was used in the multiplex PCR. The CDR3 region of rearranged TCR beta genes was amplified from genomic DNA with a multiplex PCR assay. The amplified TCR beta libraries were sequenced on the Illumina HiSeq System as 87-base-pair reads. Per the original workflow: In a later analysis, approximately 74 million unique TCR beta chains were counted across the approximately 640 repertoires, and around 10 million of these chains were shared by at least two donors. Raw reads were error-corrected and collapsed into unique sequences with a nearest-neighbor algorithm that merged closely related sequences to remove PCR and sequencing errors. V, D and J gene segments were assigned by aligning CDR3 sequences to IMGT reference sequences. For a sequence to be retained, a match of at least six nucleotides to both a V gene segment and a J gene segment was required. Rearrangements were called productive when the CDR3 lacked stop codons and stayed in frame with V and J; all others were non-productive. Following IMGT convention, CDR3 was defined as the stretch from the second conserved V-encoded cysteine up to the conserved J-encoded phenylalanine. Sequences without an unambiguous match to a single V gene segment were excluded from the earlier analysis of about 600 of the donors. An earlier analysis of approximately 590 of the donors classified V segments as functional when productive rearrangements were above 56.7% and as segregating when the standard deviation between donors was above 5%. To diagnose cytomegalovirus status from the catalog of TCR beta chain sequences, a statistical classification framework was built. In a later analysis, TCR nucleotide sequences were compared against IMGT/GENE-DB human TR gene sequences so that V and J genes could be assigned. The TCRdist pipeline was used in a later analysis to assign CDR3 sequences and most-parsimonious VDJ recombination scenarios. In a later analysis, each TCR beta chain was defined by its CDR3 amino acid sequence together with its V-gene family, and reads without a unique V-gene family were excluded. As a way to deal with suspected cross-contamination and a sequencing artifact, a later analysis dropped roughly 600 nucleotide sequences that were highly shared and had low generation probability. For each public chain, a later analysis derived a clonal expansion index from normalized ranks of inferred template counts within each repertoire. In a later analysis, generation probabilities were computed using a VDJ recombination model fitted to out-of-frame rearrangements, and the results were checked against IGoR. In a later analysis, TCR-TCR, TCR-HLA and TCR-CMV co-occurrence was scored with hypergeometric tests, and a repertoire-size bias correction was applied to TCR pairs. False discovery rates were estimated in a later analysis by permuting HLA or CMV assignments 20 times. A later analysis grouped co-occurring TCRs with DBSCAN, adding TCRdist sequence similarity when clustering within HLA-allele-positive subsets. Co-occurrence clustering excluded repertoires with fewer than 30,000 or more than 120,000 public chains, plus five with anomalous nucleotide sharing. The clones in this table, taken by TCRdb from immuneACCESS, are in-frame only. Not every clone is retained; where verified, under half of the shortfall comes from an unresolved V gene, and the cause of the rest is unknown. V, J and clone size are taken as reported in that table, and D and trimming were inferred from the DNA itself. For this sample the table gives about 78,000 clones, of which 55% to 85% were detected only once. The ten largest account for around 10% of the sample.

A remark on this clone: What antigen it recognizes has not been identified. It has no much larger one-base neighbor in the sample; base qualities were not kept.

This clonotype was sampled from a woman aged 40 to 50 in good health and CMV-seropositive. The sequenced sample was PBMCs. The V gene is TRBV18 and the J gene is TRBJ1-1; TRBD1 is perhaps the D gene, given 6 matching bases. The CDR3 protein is CASSPAGDRTEAFF. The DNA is TGTGCCAGCTCACCAGCAGGGGATAGGACTGAAGCTTTCTTT.